The clone carrying this T cell receptor (beta chain) was counted a few times. The target antigen is unknown. This entry comes from a study of T-cell memory formation after mild COVID-19. Whole-study results and caveats: Clones shrinking from day 15 to 85 showed even CD4/CD8 mixes; later expanders tilted CD4+.

The CDR3 is 14 amino acids. V lost 4 bases and J lost 2; bases outside the gene matches: 6. Germline V gene data show CDR1 as SGHRS and CDR2 as YFSETQ. Via MiXCR, TCRdb re-called the 5' RACE reads, giving one row per CDR3 protein. This table holds under 550,000 distinct CDR3 sequences, 15% to 20% found once. The sequencing sample was made of PBMCs or a T cell subset sorted from them (not recorded which). The genes are TRBV5-1 and TRBJ2-7; 7 bases are a match to TRBD2. The TCR originated in an adult woman who had mild COVID-19 (a few samples of this study predate the infection). Cell type and time point are not known. The CDR3, as DNA: TGCGCCAGCAGCCCTGTTGGGGGGGCCTACGAGCAGTACTTC. Its translation is CASSPVGGAYEQYF.